This TCR beta chain was sequenced in a study of T cells in Graves' hyperthyroidism and ophthalmopathy. Study-wide findings and caveats: The majority of expanded thyroid clonotypes above 0.001 also appeared in blood. By a 13 V-J model, ophthalmopathy was set apart from stable hyperthyroidism.

Many counts were recorded for this clonotype. Antigen unknown. Each patient was aged 18 to 65 and had newly diagnosed hyperthyroidism of under 2 months' duration. Out of less than 12 ml of fresh peripheral blood came the PBMCs. It was RNA transcripts that yielded the amplified TCR beta CDR3 regions. Using the HTBI primer set, a first-round RT-PCR was run on the TCR CDR3. MiXCR, run by TCRdb on the multiplex PCR reads, gives a single entry per CDR3 protein. Among roughly 180,000 distinct CDR3 sequences listed, just under 9.5% were seen once. The germline V and J ends were trimmed by 3 bases and 2 bases, with 26 bases remaining between them. This CDR3 is built from 19 residues. CDR1 MDHEN and CDR2 SYDVKM come from the germline V gene.

Sequenced: blood. The origin of this receptor is a woman aged 18-35 years with Graves' hyperthyroidism that later progressed to Graves' ophthalmopathy. This chain connects TRBV28 to TRBJ2-7; possible D gene TRBD1, 6 bases. The CDR3 is CASSLSSRGSPKVAYEQYF. The CDR3, as DNA: TGTGCCAGCAGTTTGTCCTCCAGGGGTTCACCCAAAGTAGCCTACGAGCAGTACTTC.